The clone carrying this T cell receptor (beta chain) was found a few times. Its antigen is currently unknown. Using immunoSEQ multiplex PCR, the repertoire was profiled, and TCRdb retains in-frame clones only, with some absent. The table shows 14,000 or so clones, with 75% occurring only once. These data are taken from a study of tumor-infiltrating lymphocytes in localized non-small cell lung cancer. The CDR3 consists of 15 residues. V was trimmed by 8 bases and J by 6 bases, leaving 20 bases between them. Germline V gene data show CDR1 as SGHTA and CDR2 as FQGNSA. General study findings and limits: Higher tumor T cell infiltration than in uninvolved lung was supported by TCRbeta sequencing. TCR sequencing covered a subset of patients with enough tissue. No T-cell fraction difference was seen between IM1 and IM2 tumors.

The gene calls are TRBV7-2 and TRBJ1-5, with D maybe TRBD1 (5 bases). Sequenced input: lung tumor tissue. The sequence derives from a human donor with non-small cell lung cancer. The CDR3 DNA reads as TGTGCCAGCGGGCCAGGGAATAGGTATAGTCAGCCCCAGCATTTT. It is translated as CASGPGNRYSQPQHF.